This T cell receptor (beta chain) comes out of a study of blood T cell repertoires in COVID-19. Germline values: CDR1 MNHEY, CDR2 SVGAGI. The CDR3 is 15 residues long. V was trimmed by 8 bases and J by 0 bases, leaving 17 bases between them. Self-reported history from a screening survey and questionnaire set each donor's cohort. Within 2 weeks of study entry, exposed participants had contacted a PCR-confirmed or clinician-diagnosed COVID-19 case. In the source study's methods: Using reference gene primer amplification, nucleated cell counts were estimated. TCRdb's table, derived via immunoSEQ multiplex PCR, lists solely in-frame clones and lacks some. V and J calls and clone size are copied from that table; D and trimming were computed from the DNA. The sample yields a few hundred thousand clones, around 92% seen once.

The V and J genes are TRBV6-5 and TRBJ2-7; perhaps TRBD1 as D (6 bases). This receptor was taken from a woman aged 45-59 years who had been exposed to COVID-19. Sequencing used PBMCs or T cells enriched from blood (not recorded which). The CDR3 protein is CASSMGHQPSYEQYF. The CDR3 DNA sequence: TGTGCCAGCTCGATGGGACACCAGCCCTCCTACGAGCAGTACTTC.